One and the same sample provided the 4 T cell receptor beta chains below, sequenced in a study of cytomegalovirus exposure and HLA in healthy donors. 13 Jbeta primers and 60 Vbeta primers were used for the PCR. Sequencing used immunoSEQ multiplex PCR; TCRdb keeps in-frame clones, though not all of them. This sample has fewer than 250,000 clones, with around 88% found just once. Input material: PBMCs. These TCRs come from a man in his forties in good health and CMV-seropositive.

The J gene is TRBJ2-3, the V gene TRBV6-1; D remains ambiguous. The V gene lost 4 bases and the J gene lost 2 bases, with 7 bases spanning the gap. CDR3 size: 13 residues. CDR1 and CDR2 (germline): MNHNS, SASEGT. The CDR3 loop reads CASSVQDTDTQYF. The CDR3, as DNA: TGTGCCAGCAGTGTCCAGGACACAGATACGCAGTATTTT.

This chain links TRBV6-1 with TRBJ1-1; 9 nucleotides align to TRBD1. Per germline, CDR1 MNHNS and CDR2 SASEGT. V was pared by 10 bases and J by 5 bases, with 8 bases of the junction left unmatched. The CDR3 covers 13 residues. Here the CDR3 reads CATLQGAPTEAFF. The CDR3 DNA reads TGTGCCACCTTACAGGGGGCCCCTACTGAAGCTTTCTTT.

The CDR3 is CAGSSGLSYEQYF. The CDR3 DNA reads as TGTGCCGGGTCTAGCGGACTCTCCTACGAGCAGTACTTC. The chain uses TRBV28 and TRBJ2-7, with TRBD2 matching 7 bases. The germline V gene encodes CDR1 MDHEN and CDR2 SYDVKM. This CDR3 has 13 residues. V was clipped by 11 bases and J by 0 bases; unmatched bases: 7.

This chain links TRBV7-7 with TRBJ2-1; D is possibly TRBD1 (5 bases). Trimming took off 3 bases at V and 6 bases at J, with 15 bases between the two ends. The germline V gene has CDR1 SSHAT and CDR2 FNYEAQ (reference sequence). The CDR3 totals 15 residues. The CDR3 loop reads CASSLADSWGNEQFF. CDR3 coding DNA: TGTGCCAGCAGCTTGGCCGACAGTTGGGGCAATGAGCAGTTCTTC.